The 5 T cell receptor beta chains in this list originate from one sample, sequenced in a study of T cell repertoires in cytomegalovirus infection (dated by TCRdb to between 2018 and 2021). Their target antigens are unknown. Reading the label with the study, this specimen's treatment or condition is: in vitro stimulation with specific CMV peptide epitopes to enrich CMV-specific T cells. The data were produced on an Illumina HiSeq 1500. Using fastp at Q25 and MiXCR, TCRdb reprocessed the public reads and kept productive beta chains. Identical CDR3 protein sequences are pooled into one entry, listed with their most common genes and DNA. Counted in this sample were hundreds of thousands of distinct CDR3 sequences; around 29% of them appeared once. The ten largest account for around 15% of the sample. The material was cultured CD8+ T cells from PBMCs, obtained from culture after CMV antigen stimulation. These receptors all come from a human donor in good health (CMV status not recorded). Some clones in this sample may be carry-over from other donors' samples.

The chain couples TRBV28 to TRBJ2-1, with D perhaps matching TRBD1 (5 bases). CDR3 length: 12 residues. The V end was cut by 8 bases, the J end by 4 bases, with 9 bases between. Germline V gene data show CDR1 as MDHEN and CDR2 as SYDVKM. This CDR3 is CASHGAYNEQFF. The CDR3 coding sequence is TGTGCCAGCCATGGGGCTTACAATGAGCAGTTCTTC.

The V call is TRBV7-9, the J call TRBJ1-2; no clear D. CDR1 SEHNR and CDR2 FQNEAQ come from the germline V gene (reference sequence). This CDR3 contains 12 residues. With 3 bases removed from V and 12 bases from J, the gap between germline ends came to 14 bases. The CDR3 DNA reads TGTGCCAGCAGCTTCCCTCTCGAGACGAACACCTTC. It yields the protein CASSFPLETNTF.

This clonotype has ten or more counts. This chain connects TRBV7-9 to TRBJ1-1; 11 nucleotides align to TRBD1. Germline lookup yields CDR1 SEHNR and CDR2 FQNEAQ (reference sequence). The CDR3 is 14 residues long. Trimming took 0 bases from V and 10 from J; bases not matched to a gene: 4. CDR3 loop: CASSLARTGGVAFF. In nucleotides, the CDR3 is TGTGCCAGCAGCTTAGCCAGGACAGGGGGCGTAGCTTTCTTT. The full variable domain, in which reference TRBV7-9 and TRBJ1-1 provide the parts outside the CDR3, is DTGVSQNPRHKITKRGQNVTFRCDPISEHNRLYWYRQTLGQGPEFLTYFQNEAQLEKSRLLSDRFSAERPKGSFSTLEIQRTEQGDSAMYLCASSLARTGGVAFFGQGTRLTVV.

Turning to this clonotype: The junction departs from germline at one end; a sequencing error may be responsible. The J gene is TRBJ2-1, the V gene TRBV6-2 or TRBV6-3; 7 positions match TRBD2. CDR1 and CDR2 (germline): MNHEY, SVGEGT. This CDR3 is 18 amino acids long. CDR3 nucleotides: TGTGTCAGCAGTTACTCCGTGCTACTAGCGAGAAACTACGGTGAGCAGTTCTTC. Protein sequence: CVSSYSVLLARNYGEQFF.

This clonotype has just a few counts. J is TRBJ1-2 and V is TRBV7-9; D remains unclear. The V gene's germline CDR1 is SEHNR and CDR2 FQNEAQ (reference sequence). This CDR3 is built from 11 residues. V was clipped by 4 bases and J by 6 bases, with 6 bases between them. CDR3 region: CASSSLNGYTF. In DNA, the CDR3 is TGTGCCAGCAGCTCCCTCAATGGCTACACCTTC.